This T cell receptor (beta chain) was sequenced during a study of CD8+ T cells in alopecia areata. Study-wide findings and caveats: Patients showed less clear TCR sequence sharing than mice, possibly partly because of HLA diversity. Normal scalp had lower clonality than lesional scalp, with alopecia totalis/universalis lesions showing this most strongly.

TCR sequencing used cDNA made by reverse transcription of extracted RNA. Sequencing was performed with immunoSEQ multiplex PCR; in TCRdb, only in-frame clones are kept and a portion is missing. The table shows some 120,000 clones, with around 45% occurring only once. As regards this clone: Its antigen remains unidentified.

Patients with alopecia areata provided lesional scalp punch biopsies as well as peripheral blood. The researchers isolated CD4+ and CD8+ T cells from PBMCs by sorting. This TCR derives from a human donor with alopecia areata. Sequenced material: NKG2D-low CD8+ T cells sorted from blood.

Written as DNA, the CDR3 is TGCAGCGCCAGCGGGAGCTACGAGCAGTACTTC. Its translation is CSASGSYEQYF. The chain has TRBV29-1 and TRBJ2-5; the match to TRBD2 covers 8 bases. TRBJ2-7 matches the DNA end more closely, so the J call is doubtful. This CDR3 is built from 11 residues. Germline-derived CDR1 and CDR2 are SQVTM and ANQGSEA.